This entry is about one T cell receptor beta chain. Its antigen is as yet unknown. Unique molecular identifiers featured in each of the TCR beta cDNA libraries. Each CDR3 protein gets one entry after TCRdb re-called the PCR reads with MiXCR. The sample holds around 700,000 distinct CDR3 sequences, 55% to 70% seen once. The data derive from a study of post-analysis software for immune sequencing data. Study results and caveats: With TRBV5-6, TRBV5-1 and TRBV20-1 included, about five TRBV segments were more frequent in patients than in controls.

The CDR3 is 16 residues long. The V and J ends lost 3 bases and 2 bases respectively, with 16 bases between them. CDR1 is SGHRS and CDR2 is YFSETQ in the germline V gene. This sequence joins TRBV5-1 and TRBJ2-3; a weak D match, TRBD1 (5 bases). The sequenced sample was blood. This sequence originates from a girl aged 2-9 years with multiple sclerosis. In DNA form, the CDR3 reads TGCGCCAGCAGCTCGCCGACAGACGGCATCACAGATACGCAGTATTTT. Translation: CASSSPTDGITDTQYF.